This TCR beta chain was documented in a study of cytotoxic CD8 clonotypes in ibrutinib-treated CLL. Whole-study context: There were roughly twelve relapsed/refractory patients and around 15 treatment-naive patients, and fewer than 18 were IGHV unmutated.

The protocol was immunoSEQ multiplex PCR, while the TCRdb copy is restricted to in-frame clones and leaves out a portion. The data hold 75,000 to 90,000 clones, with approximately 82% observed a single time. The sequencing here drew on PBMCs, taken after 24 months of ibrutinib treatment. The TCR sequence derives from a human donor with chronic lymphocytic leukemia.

The CDR3 nucleotides are TGTGCCAGTAGCCCGCGACACTTAGGGCCTGGTCGTTGGGAGCAGTACTTC. Protein sequence: CASSPRHLGPGRWEQYF. The genes are TRBV19 and TRBJ2-7; D gene unclear. CDR3 length: 17 residues. The germline V and J ends were trimmed by 6 bases and 7 bases, with 28 bases remaining between them. The germline CDR1 and CDR2 sequences are LNHDA and SQIVND (reference sequence).